This T cell receptor (beta chain) was captured in a study of blood T cell repertoires in COVID-19. Study context: Samples representing acute and convalescent COVID-19 were sourced from the United States, Italy and Spain. The cDNA or gDNA used as material had been derived from T cells, B-cell-depleted T cells, or PBMCs.

This clone was counted once. The germline V gene encodes CDR1 SGHTA and CDR2 FQGNSA. The CDR3 extends over 14 amino acids. J gave up 5 bases and V 5 bases, and 7 bases lay outside the gene matches. Authors' analysis steps: Amplification from reference gene primers served as the basis for estimated nucleated cell counts. The assay was immunoSEQ multiplex PCR, and TCRdb's table has in-frame clones only and misses some. V and J calls and clone size follow that table, whereas D and trimming were derived from the DNA. The sample holds roughly 220,000 clones, 84% seen once. V is TRBV7-2 and J is TRBJ1-2; 8 bases map to TRBD1. This sequence originates from a woman aged 40 to 49 who had recovered from COVID-19. The sequenced sample consisted of peripheral blood. CDR3 sequence reads: CASSPGTGRYGYTF. The DNA for the CDR3 is TGTGCCAGCAGCCCCGGGACAGGACGATATGGCTACACCTTC.